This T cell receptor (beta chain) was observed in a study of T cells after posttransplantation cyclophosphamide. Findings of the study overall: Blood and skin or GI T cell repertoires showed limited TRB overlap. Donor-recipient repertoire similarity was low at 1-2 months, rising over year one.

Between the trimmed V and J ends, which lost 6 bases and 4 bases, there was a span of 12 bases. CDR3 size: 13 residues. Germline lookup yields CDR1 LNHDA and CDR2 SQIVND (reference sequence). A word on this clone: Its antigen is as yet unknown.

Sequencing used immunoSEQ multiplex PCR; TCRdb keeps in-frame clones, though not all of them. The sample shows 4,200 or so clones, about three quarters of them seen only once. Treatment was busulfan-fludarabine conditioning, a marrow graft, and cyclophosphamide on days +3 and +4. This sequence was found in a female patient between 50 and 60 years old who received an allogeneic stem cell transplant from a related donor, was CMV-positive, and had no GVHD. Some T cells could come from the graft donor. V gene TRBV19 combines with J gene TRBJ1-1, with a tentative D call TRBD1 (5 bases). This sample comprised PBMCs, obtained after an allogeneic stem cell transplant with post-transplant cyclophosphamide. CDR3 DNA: TGTGCCAGTAGGCTGCAGGGTAGCACTGAAGCTTTCTTT. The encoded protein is CASRLQGSTEAFF.